This is a list of T cell receptor beta chains from one sample in a study of beta chain features in type 1 diabetes. Data came from immunoSEQ multiplex PCR; TCRdb stores just in-frame clones and leaves some out. The table shows about 320,000 clones, with approximately 15% occurring only once. The sequenced material came from central memory CD4+ T cells from blood. Source of these receptors: a man younger than 40 in good health. CDR3s include the opening cysteine and the closing phenylalanine or tryptophan. D genes are given only for firm matches. Clone size is stated in some rows and not others, as once, few, many or a class when expanded.

CDR3 protein: CASSLTLAVNEQFF
CDR3 DNA: TGTGCCAGCAGCTTGACACTAGCGGTCAATGAGCAGTTCTTC
V gene: TRBV5-6
J gene: TRBJ2-1
clone size: many
D gene: TRBD2

CDR3 protein: CASSSGITEAFF
CDR3 DNA: TGTGCCAGCAGCTCAGGGATCACTGAAGCTTTCTTT
V gene: TRBV7-2
J gene: TRBJ1-1
clone size: .
D gene: .

CDR3 protein: CASSTERSTDTQYF
CDR3 DNA: TGCGCCAGCAGCACAGAACGAAGCACAGATACGCAGTATTTT
V gene: TRBV5-5
J gene: TRBJ2-3
clone size: few
D gene: .

CDR3 protein: CASTPTGNNEQFF
CDR3 DNA: TGTGCCAGCACCCCCACAGGGAACAATGAGCAGTTCTTC
V gene: TRBV6-6
J gene: TRBJ2-1
clone size: few
D gene: .

CDR3 protein: CASSLRWQNTEAFF
CDR3 DNA: TGTGCCAGCAGCTTAAGGTGGCAGAACACTGAAGCTTTCTTT
V gene: TRBV7-7
J gene: TRBJ1-1
clone size: few
D gene: .

CDR3 protein: CASSIGRADGYTF
CDR3 DNA: TGTGCCAGTAGTATCGGCAGGGCGGATGGCTACACCTTC
V gene: TRBV19
J gene: TRBJ1-2
clone size: .
D gene: .

CDR3 protein: CASSFQGIGANVLTF
CDR3 DNA: TGTGCCAGTAGCTTTCAGGGGATTGGGGCCAACGTCCTGACTTTC
V gene: TRBV19
J gene: TRBJ2-6
clone size: .
D gene: .

CDR3 protein: CASRRLAGGSYNEQFF
CDR3 DNA: TGTGCCAGCAGGCGACTGGCGGGAGGGTCGTACAATGAGCAGTTCTTC
V gene: TRBV21-1
J gene: TRBJ2-1
clone size: few
D gene: .

CDR3 protein: CASSFTGQGNTEAFF
CDR3 DNA: TGTGCCAGCAGCTTCACCGGACAGGGGAACACTGAAGCTTTCTTT
V gene: TRBV7-2
J gene: TRBJ1-1
clone size: .
D gene: TRBD1

CDR3 protein: CASSLRGERNSPLHF
CDR3 DNA: TGTGCCAGCAGCTTAAGGGGCGAACGTAATTCACCCCTCCACTTT
V gene: TRBV7-7
J gene: TRBJ1-6
clone size: few
D gene: .

CDR3 protein: CASTRGDSNQPQHF
CDR3 DNA: TGTGCCAGCACCCGCGGGGATAGCAATCAGCCCCAGCATTTT
V gene: TRBV6-1
J gene: TRBJ1-5
clone size: .
D gene: .

CDR3 protein: CAWSHTGGSGTGELFF
CDR3 DNA: TGTGCCTGGAGTCACACAGGGGGATCGGGCACCGGGGAGCTGTTTTTT
V gene: TRBV30
J gene: TRBJ2-2
clone size: .
D gene: TRBD1

CDR3 protein: CASSSDRALLQPQHF
CDR3 DNA: TGTGCCAGCAGTTCCGACAGGGCGTTGTTGCAGCCCCAGCATTTT
V gene: TRBV6-5
J gene: TRBJ1-5
clone size: few
D gene: TRBD1

CDR3 protein: CASSDRWDREVGETQYF
CDR3 DNA: TGTGCCAGCAGCGACAGGTGGGACAGGGAGGTGGGAGAGACCCAGTACTTC
V gene: TRBV5-6
J gene: TRBJ2-5
clone size: few
D gene: TRBD1

CDR3 protein: CASSWVGVGEQFF
CDR3 DNA: TGTGCCAGCAGCTGGGTGGGGGTCGGTGAGCAGTTCTTC
V gene: TRBV7-2
J gene: TRBJ2-1
clone size: few
D gene: .

CDR3 protein: CASSLVKTTDTQYF
CDR3 DNA: TGCGCCAGCAGCTTGGTGAAGACCACAGATACGCAGTATTTT
V gene: TRBV5-1
J gene: TRBJ2-3
clone size: .
D gene: .

CDR3 protein: CASSLDRLAKNIQYF
CDR3 DNA: TGTGCCAGCAGCTTAGATCGATTAGCCAAAAACATTCAGTACTTC
V gene: TRBV11-2
J gene: TRBJ2-4
clone size: .
D gene: .

CDR3 protein: CASSMWTDALSGANVLTF
CDR3 DNA: TGTGCCAGCAGTATGTGGACGGACGCGCTATCTGGGGCCAACGTCCTGACTTTC
V gene: TRBV2
J gene: TRBJ2-6
clone size: .
D gene: .

CDR3 protein: CASTRGGTQYF
CDR3 DNA: TGTGCCAGCACGCGGGGGGGTACGCAGTATTTT
V gene: TRBV6-1
J gene: TRBJ2-3
clone size: .
D gene: TRBD2

CDR3 protein: CAISESGMKDTQYF
CDR3 DNA: TGTGCCATCAGTGAGTCGGGGATGAAAGATACGCAGTATTTT
V gene: TRBV10-3
J gene: TRBJ2-3
clone size: few
D gene: .

CDR3 protein: CASSSDREGDTQYF
CDR3 DNA: TGTGCCAGCAGCTCTGACAGGGAAGGAGATACGCAGTATTTT
V gene: TRBV7-9
J gene: TRBJ2-3
clone size: .
D gene: TRBD1

CDR3 protein: CASANRVRTDTQYF
CDR3 DNA: TGTGCCAGTGCTAACAGGGTCCGCACAGATACGCAGTATTTT
V gene: TRBV19
J gene: TRBJ2-3
clone size: .
D gene: .

CDR3 protein: CASGSLARSTDTQYF
CDR3 DNA: TGTGCCAGCGGTTCGCTTGCTCGCAGCACAGATACGCAGTATTTT
V gene: TRBV27
J gene: TRBJ2-3
clone size: .
D gene: .

CDR3 protein: CASSIRRTGGVGYTF
CDR3 DNA: TGTGCCAGTAGTATCCGTCGGACAGGGGGCGTTGGCTACACCTTC
V gene: TRBV19
J gene: TRBJ1-2
clone size: .
D gene: TRBD1

CDR3 protein: CASSQESRQETQYF
CDR3 DNA: TGCGCCAGCAGCCAAGAGTCTAGACAAGAGACCCAGTACTTC
V gene: TRBV4-1
J gene: TRBJ2-5
clone size: many
D gene: .

CDR3 protein: CATSRGWGQSTEAFF
CDR3 DNA: TGTGCCACCAGCAGAGGGTGGGGCCAGAGCACTGAAGCTTTCTTT
V gene: TRBV15
J gene: TRBJ1-1
clone size: few
D gene: .

CDR3 protein: CASSLTRTEAFF
CDR3 DNA: TGTGCCAGTAGTTTGACCCGGACTGAAGCTTTCTTT
V gene: TRBV19
J gene: TRBJ1-1
clone size: .
D gene: .

CDR3 protein: CREPYEQYF
CDR3 DNA: TGCAGGGAACCCTACGAGCAGTACTTC
V gene: TRBV20-1
J gene: TRBJ2-7
clone size: .
D gene: .

CDR3 protein: CASGRTRVNEQFF
CDR3 DNA: TGTGCCAGCGGCCGAACCAGGGTAAATGAGCAGTTCTTC
V gene: TRBV6-5
J gene: TRBJ2-1
clone size: few
D gene: .

CDR3 protein: CASATDTRGTEAFF
CDR3 DNA: TGTGCCAGTGCGACCGACACAAGGGGTACTGAAGCTTTCTTT
V gene: TRBV11-3
J gene: TRBJ1-1
clone size: few
D gene: .

CDR3 protein: CASSQDFRGFSDTGELFF
CDR3 DNA: TGCGCCAGCAGCCAAGACTTTCGGGGGTTTAGCGACACCGGGGAGCTGTTTTTT
V gene: TRBV4-1
J gene: TRBJ2-2
clone size: many
D gene: .

CDR3 protein: CASSELSDPDTQYF
CDR3 DNA: TGTGCCAGCAGTGAATTGAGTGACCCAGATACGCAGTATTTT
V gene: TRBV25-1
J gene: TRBJ2-3
clone size: .
D gene: .

CDR3 protein: CASSPRWGADEQYF
CDR3 DNA: TGTGCCAGCAGCCCCCGTTGGGGGGCTGACGAGCAGTACTTC
V gene: TRBV13
J gene: TRBJ2-7
clone size: .
D gene: .

CDR3 protein: CASSLELAGENTDTQYF
CDR3 DNA: TGTGCCAGCAGCTTGGAGCTAGCGGGAGAGAACACAGATACGCAGTATTTT
V gene: TRBV5-6
J gene: TRBJ2-3
clone size: many
D gene: TRBD2

CDR3 protein: CASSPPQGFSDQPQHF
CDR3 DNA: TGTGCCAGCAGCCCGCCACAGGGCTTTTCCGATCAGCCCCAGCATTTT
V gene: TRBV14
J gene: TRBJ1-5
clone size: .
D gene: .